This T cell receptor (beta chain) stems from a study of T-cell reconstitution after alpha-beta-depleted transplantation in children. General study results and limits: Several hundred rapidly expanded clones from non-depleted graft cells reportedly supplied alpha-beta T cells about two months post-transplant.

Trimming removed 2 bases from V and 6 bases from J, with 13 bases in between. The CDR3 is 15 amino acids. The germline gives CDR1 KGHDR, CDR2 SFDVKD. The TCRbeta library incorporated unique molecular identifiers. TCRdb fed the PCR reads into MiXCR, producing one record per CDR3 protein. The top ten hold just over 2% of the sample, which has about 490,000 distinct CDR3 sequences, 10% to 13% seen once. This clonotype was detected many times. Its antigen is not identified. J is TRBJ1-5 and V is TRBV24-1; possible D gene TRBD1, 6 bases. The receptor was derived from a child aged 2 to 15 with inherited bone marrow failure, due to receive a stem cell transplant. The sequences come from PBMCs, collected before TCRalphabeta/CD19-depleted stem cell transplant. CDR3 residues: CATSDSKTGRQPQHF. The CDR3 region has the DNA TGTGCCACCAGTGATTCAAAAACAGGGCGTCAGCCCCAGCATTTT.